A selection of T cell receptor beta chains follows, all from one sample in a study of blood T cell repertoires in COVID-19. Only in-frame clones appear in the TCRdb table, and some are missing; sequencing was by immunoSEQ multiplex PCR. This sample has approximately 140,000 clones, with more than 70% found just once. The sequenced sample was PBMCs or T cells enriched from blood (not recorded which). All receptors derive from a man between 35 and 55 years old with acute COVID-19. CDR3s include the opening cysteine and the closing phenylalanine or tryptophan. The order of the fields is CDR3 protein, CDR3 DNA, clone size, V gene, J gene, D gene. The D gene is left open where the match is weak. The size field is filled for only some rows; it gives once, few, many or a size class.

CASSLVGQGTGELFF	TGCGCCAGCAGCTTGGTAGGACAGGGGACCGGGGAGCTGTTTTTT	many	TRBV5-1	TRBJ2-2	TRBD1
CASSGMNTEAFF	TGTGCCAGCAGCGGCATGAACACTGAAGCTTTCTTT	-	TRBV11-2	TRBJ1-1	-
CASSSKGQGSDSPLHF	TGTGCCAGCTCATCCAAGGGACAGGGATCGGATTCACCCCTCCACTTT	few	TRBV18	TRBJ1-6	TRBD1
CASSFRDRDYNEQFF	TGTGCCAGCAGCTTCCGGGACAGGGACTACAATGAGCAGTTCTTC	-	TRBV5-6	TRBJ2-1	TRBD1
CASSQDRSNEKLFF	TGTGCCAGCAGCCAGGACAGGAGTAATGAAAAACTGTTTTTT	-	TRBV4-2	TRBJ1-4	TRBD1
CASSLSESSYNEQFF	TGTGCCAGCAGCTTATCGGAGAGCTCCTACAATGAGCAGTTCTTC	-	TRBV7-9	TRBJ2-1	-
CASSPYRNYDGVSNQPQHF	TGTGCCAGCTCACCATATAGGAATTATGACGGAGTTAGCAATCAGCCCCAGCATTTT	-	TRBV18	TRBJ1-5	-
CASSPRIGANVLTF	TGTGCCAGCAGCCCGAGGATTGGGGCCAACGTCCTGACTTTC	-	TRBV4-2	TRBJ2-6	-
CASSRGLPGQVNEKLFF	TGTGCCAGCTCACGGGGGCTACCGGGACAGGTTAATGAAAAACTGTTTTTT	-	TRBV18	TRBJ1-4	TRBD1
CASSEAHIISGYTQYF	TGTGCCAGCAGTGAAGCCCACATAATCTCAGGATATACGCAGTATTTT	-	TRBV6-1	TRBJ2-3	-
CASSPLPSQVLGNTIYF	TGTGCCAGCAGCCCACTACCCTCACAGGTTCTGGGAAACACCATATATTTT	-	TRBV7-7	TRBJ1-3	-
CASSIGGNQPQHF	TGTGCCAGTAGTATCGGCGGGAATCAGCCCCAGCATTTT	-	TRBV19	TRBJ1-5	-
CASRPEGAANEKLFF	TGTGCAAGTCGCCCCGAGGGGGCGGCTAATGAAAAACTGTTTTTT	-	TRBV12-2	TRBJ1-4	-
CASSLDRDRVQETQYF	TGTGCCAGCAGCTTAGACCGGGACAGGGTTCAAGAGACCCAGTACTTC	-	TRBV11-2	TRBJ2-5	TRBD1
CASSLRGQFEKLFF	TGTGCCAGCAGCTTACGCGGACAGTTTGAAAAACTGTTTTTT	-	TRBV7-9	TRBJ1-4	-
CASSQVDMISYNEQFF	TGCGCCAGCAGCCAGGTAGACATGATCTCCTACAATGAGCAGTTCTTC	many	TRBV4-1	TRBJ2-1	-
CASSPTTGAEKLFF	TGTGCCAGCTCACCAACGACAGGGGCCGAAAAACTGTTTTTT	once	TRBV18	TRBJ1-4	TRBD1
CASSLGQNYGYTF	TGTGCCAGCAGCTTAGGGCAGAACTATGGCTACACCTTC	-	TRBV11-2	TRBJ1-2	-
CASSDPGLAAYNEQFF	TGTGCCAGCAGCGACCCGGGACTAGCGGCTTACAATGAGCAGTTCTTC	-	TRBV9	TRBJ2-1	TRBD2
CASSLGLSGEEQYF	TGCGCCAGCAGCTTGGGACTTAGCGGTGAGGAGCAGTACTTC	-	TRBV5-1	TRBJ2-7	-
CASSASGEYYGYTF	TGTGCCAGCTCAGCGTCCGGGGAATACTATGGCTACACCTTC	-	TRBV18	TRBJ1-2	-
CASSFLAGGSYEQYF	TGTGCCAGCAGTTTTCTAGCGGGAGGGTCCTACGAGCAGTACTTC	-	TRBV27	TRBJ2-7	TRBD2
CASSEVETRGETQYF	TGCGCCAGCAGTGAGGTAGAGACACGGGGGGAGACCCAGTACTTC	-	TRBV10-2	TRBJ2-5	-
CASSQGREVYNEQFF	TGCGCCAGCAGCCAAGGACGGGAGGTATACAATGAGCAGTTCTTC	many	TRBV4-3	TRBJ2-1	TRBD2
CASSWGDNEQFF	TGTGCCAGCAGTTGGGGGGACAATGAGCAGTTCTTC	-	TRBV27	TRBJ2-1	-
CASSDPGTHAPGYTF	TGTGCCAGCAGTGACCCCGGGACACACGCGCCCGGCTACACCTTC	-	TRBV28	TRBJ1-2	-
CASSPGLANYEQYF	TGTGCCAGCTCACCAGGACTAGCGAACTACGAGCAGTACTTC	-	TRBV18	TRBJ2-7	TRBD2
CATSETGTGDNEQFF	TGTGCCACCAGTGAGACCGGGACAGGGGACAATGAGCAGTTCTTC	-	TRBV24-1	TRBJ2-1	TRBD1
CASSQVSSQGKNSPLHF	TGTGCCAGCAGTCAGGTCTCCTCACAGGGAAAGAATTCACCCCTCCACTTT	once	TRBV2	TRBJ1-6	-
CASSLSGTDNYGYTF	TGTGCCAGCAGTTTATCCGGGACAGATAACTATGGCTACACCTTC	-	TRBV28	TRBJ1-2	TRBD1
CASSLVATGGAYEQYF	TGTGCCAGCAGCTTAGTGGCGACAGGGGGTGCCTACGAGCAGTACTTC	-	TRBV7-2	TRBJ2-7	TRBD1
CASSQDLSQPQHF	TGTGCCAGCAGCCAAGATCTGAGTCAGCCCCAGCATTTT	-	TRBV3-1/TRBV3-2	TRBJ1-5	-